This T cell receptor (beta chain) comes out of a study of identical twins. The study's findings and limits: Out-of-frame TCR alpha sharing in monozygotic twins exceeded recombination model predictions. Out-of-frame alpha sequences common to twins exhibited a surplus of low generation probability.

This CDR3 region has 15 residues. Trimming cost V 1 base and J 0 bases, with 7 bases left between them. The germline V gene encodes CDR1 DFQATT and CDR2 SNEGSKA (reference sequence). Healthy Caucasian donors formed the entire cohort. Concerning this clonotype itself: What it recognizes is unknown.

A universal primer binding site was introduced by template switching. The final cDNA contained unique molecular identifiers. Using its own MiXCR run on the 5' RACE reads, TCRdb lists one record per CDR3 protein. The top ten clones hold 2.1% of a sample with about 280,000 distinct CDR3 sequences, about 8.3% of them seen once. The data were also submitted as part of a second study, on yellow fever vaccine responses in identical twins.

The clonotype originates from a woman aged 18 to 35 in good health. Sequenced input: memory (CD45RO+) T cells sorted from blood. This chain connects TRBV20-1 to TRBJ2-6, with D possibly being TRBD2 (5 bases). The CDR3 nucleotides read TGCAGTGCTAGAGTAGGAGGCTCTGGGGCCAACGTCCTGACTTTC. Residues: CSARVGGSGANVLTF.